One and the same sample provided the 17 T cell receptor beta chains below, sequenced in a study of T cell responses to AZD1222 COVID-19 vaccine. TCRdb keeps only in-frame clones here, not all; method: immunoSEQ multiplex PCR. Among about 180,000 clones listed, 88% were seen once. The source was peripheral blood, collected 28 days after the second AZD1222 dose. These receptors were taken from an adult who received the AZD1222 COVID-19 vaccine.

The V and J genes are TRBV7-9 and TRBJ1-1; tentatively, D is TRBD1 (5 bases). The CDR3 consists of 15 residues. Trimming removed 5 bases at V and 3 bases at J, with 16 bases between. CDR1 SEHNR and CDR2 FQNEAQ come from the germline V gene (reference sequence). In nucleotides, the CDR3 is TGTGCCAGCAGCATGGGACCTGGGAGTTACACTGAAGCTTTCTTT. Amino acids: CASSMGPGSYTEAFF.

The genes are TRBV15 and TRBJ1-3; D remains ambiguous. Trimming pared 5 bases from V and 4 bases from J, leaving 3 bases between. The CDR3 covers 11 residues. Germline V gene data show CDR1 as LNHNV and CDR2 as YYDKDF (reference sequence). The CDR3 sequence is CATSGGNTIYF. DNA for the CDR3: TGTGCCACCAGCGGGGGAAACACCATATATTTT.

The chain has TRBV12-3 or TRBV12-4 and TRBJ2-5, with no clear D. The CDR3 sequence is 13 residues long. Trimming removed 5 bases at V and 5 bases at J, with 12 bases between. DNA of the CDR3: TGTGCCAGCAGTCCCCCTAACGGGGAGACCCAGTACTTC. The encoded protein is CASSPPNGETQYF.

The J gene is TRBJ2-7, the V gene TRBV2; D gene ambiguous. V lost 3 bases to trimming and J lost 3 bases, with 15 bases between them. The CDR3 is made up of 15 amino acids. The V gene's germline CDR1 is SNHLY and CDR2 FYNNEI. The CDR3 nucleotides read TGTGCCAGCAGTGACCAGGCAGAGATGGGCTACGAGCAGTACTTC. Translation: CASSDQAEMGYEQYF.

This chain links TRBV9 with TRBJ1-6, with a possible D match to TRBD1 (5 bases). The CDR3 contains 15 residues. With 4 bases removed from V and 4 bases from J, the gap between germline ends came to 12 bases. CDR1 is SGDLS and CDR2 is YYNGEE in the germline V gene. CDR3 region: CASSPSGGYNSPLHF. CDR3 DNA sequence: TGTGCCAGCAGCCCGAGTGGGGGGTATAATTCACCCCTCCACTTT.

The chain recombines TRBV6-5 with TRBJ1-4; D remains ambiguous. Trimming pared 0 bases from V and 4 bases from J, leaving 12 bases between. Germline V gene data show CDR1 as MNHEY and CDR2 as SVGAGI. The CDR3 length is 16 residues. The CDR3 DNA sequence: TGTGCCAGCAGTTACTCCGGCCCCCGGTTTAATGAAAAACTGTTTTTT. Protein product: CASSYSGPRFNEKLFF.

The rearrangement joins TRBV18 to TRBJ1-2; 7 bases are a match to TRBD1. The CDR3 has 14 residues. Trimming cost V 0 bases and J 4 bases; bases outside gene matches: 2. Germline assignment: CDR1 KGHSH and CDR2 LQKENI. CDR3 in amino acids: CASSPPGQLYGYTF. In nucleotides, the CDR3 is TGTGCCAGCTCACCACCGGGACAGCTCTATGGCTACACCTTC.

This clone was seen only once. The chain recombines TRBV28 with TRBJ2-5; a weak D match, TRBD2 (5 bases). This CDR3 has 14 amino acids. V lost 3 bases and J lost 1, with 9 bases in between. CDR1 is MDHEN and CDR2 is SYDVKM in the germline V gene. As DNA, the CDR3 is TGTGCCAGCAGTTTTGGAGGCAGCCAAGAGACCCAGTACTTC. Protein product: CASSFGGSQETQYF. The entire variable domain, with the rest obtained from reference TRBV28 and TRBJ2-5, is as follows: DVKVTQSSRYLVKRTGEKVFLECVQDMDHENMFWYRQDPGLGLRLIYFSYDVKMKEKGDIPEGYSVSREKKERFSLILESASTNQTSMYLCASSFGGSQETQYFGPGTRLLVL.

The V gene is TRBV30, the J gene TRBJ1-1; D might be TRBD1 (5 bases). Trimming cost V 2 bases and J 3 bases, with 10 bases left between them. This CDR3 has 13 amino acids. Looked up from germline, CDR1 is GTSNPN and CDR2 is SVGIG (reference sequence). The CDR3 DNA follows: TGTGCCTGGAGTCCGGGACCGCACACTGAAGCTTTCTTT. It encodes CAWSPGPHTEAFF. Drawing the rest from reference TRBV30 and TRBJ1-1, the complete variable domain is SQTIHQWPATLVQPVGSPLSLECTVEGTSNPNLYWYRQAAGRGLQLLFYSVGIGQISSEVPQNLSASRPQDRQFILSSKKLLLSDSGFYLCAWSPGPHTEAFFGQGTRLTVV.

The CDR3 loop is CASSPGLAGVGELFF. CDR3 in DNA: TGTGCCAGCAGCCCCGGACTAGCGGGAGTCGGGGAGCTGTTTTTT. This sequence joins TRBV7-3 and TRBJ2-2; 13 nucleotides align to TRBD2. Germline CDR1 and CDR2: SGHTA and FQGTGA. The CDR3 length is 15 residues. J gave up 7 bases and V 5 bases, and 4 bases lay outside the gene matches.

J is TRBJ2-7 and V is TRBV6-5; no clear D. Germline V lookup: CDR1 MNHEY, CDR2 SVGAGI. Trimming pared 2 bases from V and 0 bases from J, leaving 11 bases between. This CDR3 comprises 15 residues. CDR3 sequence: CASSYKDVGSYEQYF. The CDR3 nucleotides read TGTGCCAGCAGTTACAAGGACGTCGGCTCCTACGAGCAGTACTTC.

The genes are TRBV18 and TRBJ1-6, with no clear D. Trimming removed 2 bases at V and 5 bases at J, with 4 bases between. Germline V gives CDR1 KGHSH, CDR2 LQKENI. The CDR3 extends over 13 amino acids. CDR3 residues: CASSPSDNSPLHF. DNA for the CDR3: TGTGCCAGCTCACCATCCGATAATTCACCCCTCCACTTT.

The rearrangement uses TRBV5-6 and TRBJ2-7, with 8 bases matching TRBD1. Trimming at V came to 4 bases and at J to 7 bases, leaving 13 bases not matched to a gene. Germline lookup yields CDR1 SGHDT and CDR2 YYEEEE. The CDR3 is 15 residues long. The CDR3 loop is CASSPRQGTFQEQYF. The CDR3 nucleotides read TGTGCCAGCAGCCCTAGACAGGGGACGTTTCAGGAGCAGTACTTC.

This chain joins TRBV5-4 and TRBJ2-3; D possibly uses TRBD1 or TRBD2 (6 bases each). CDR3 length: 15 residues. V lost 3 bases and J lost 3, with 14 bases in between. Germline V gives CDR1 SGHNT, CDR2 YYREEE (reference sequence). This chain's CDR3 is CASSWGAGTTDTQYF. CDR3 in DNA: TGTGCCAGCAGCTGGGGGGCGGGAACAACAGATACGCAGTATTTT. Full variable domain (missing parts from reference TRBV5-4 and TRBJ2-3): ETGVTQSPTHLIKTRGQQVTLRCSSQSGHNTVSWYQQALGQGPQFIFQYYREEENGRGNFPPRFSGLQFPNYSSELNVNALELDDSALYLCASSWGAGTTDTQYFGPGTRLTVL.

This clone was seen only a few times. The chain joins TRBV7-2 to TRBJ1-1, with no clear D. Germline loops: CDR1 SGHTA, CDR2 FQGNSA. Trimming removed 5 bases at V and 4 bases at J, with 11 bases between. This CDR3 contains 13 residues. Written as DNA, the CDR3 is TGTGCCAGCAGCGCTCAGGTGGTCACTGAAGCTTTCTTT. This translates into CASSAQVVTEAFF.

This clone was found once. The gene calls are TRBV11-3 and TRBJ2-3; D possibly corresponds to TRBD1 (5 bases). Trimming took off 5 bases at V and 6 bases at J, with 6 bases between the two ends. Germline V gene lookup returns CDR1 SGHNT and CDR2 YENEEA. The CDR3 has 11 amino acids. The CDR3 loop is CASSQGDTQYF. The CDR3 DNA sequence: TGTGCCAGCAGCCAGGGCGATACGCAGTATTTT.

The chain employs TRBV6-5 and TRBJ1-6; 8 bases line up with TRBD1. The length of the CDR3 is 14 residues. The V segment lost 2 bases and the J segment 8 bases; nucleotides outside the gene matches: 2. Per the germline V gene, CDR1 is MNHEY and CDR2 is SVGAGI. The CDR3 here is CASSYGTGDSPLHF. DNA for the CDR3: TGTGCCAGCAGTTACGGGACAGGAGATTCACCCCTCCACTTT.